These 13 T cell receptor beta chains originate from one sample sequenced in a study of blood T cell repertoires in COVID-19. Sequencing was performed with immunoSEQ multiplex PCR; in TCRdb, only in-frame clones are kept and a portion is missing. The repertoire includes a few hundred thousand clones, around 85% of them detected once, and approximately 4% sits in the top ten. Sequenced material: PBMCs or T cells enriched from blood (not recorded which). Receptor source: a woman in her thirties or forties with acute COVID-19.

The rearrangement links TRBV6-2 or TRBV6-3 to TRBJ2-1; 9 bases are shared with TRBD2. The CDR3 consists of 19 residues. Germline CDR1 reads MNHEY; CDR2 reads SVGEGT. V trimming: 5 bases; J trimming: 0 bases; junction bases outside the gene matches: 14. CDR3 loop: CASSRVAGASVYSYNEQFF. CDR3 bases: TGTGCCAGCAGTCGGGTAGCGGGAGCCTCCGTTTACTCCTACAATGAGCAGTTCTTC.

The chain has TRBV7-2 and TRBJ2-3, with a tentative D call TRBD2 (5 bases). Germline-derived CDR1 and CDR2 are SGHTA and FQGNSA. CDR3 length: 15 residues. The V end was cut by 4 bases, the J end by 3 bases, with 14 bases between. DNA for the CDR3: TGTGCCAGCAGCTGGGGAGTGATCGGGACAGATACGCAGTATTTT. This codes for CASSWGVIGTDTQYF. The variable domain in full, completed from reference TRBV7-2 and TRBJ2-3, reads GAGVSQSPSNKVTEKGKDVELRCDPISGHTALYWYRQSLGQGLEFLIYFQGNSAPDKSGLPSDRFSAERTGGSVSTLTIQRTQQEDSAVYLCASSWGVIGTDTQYFGPGTRLTVL.

The rearrangement links TRBV7-8 to TRBJ2-7; 8 positions agree with TRBD1. This CDR3 region has 16 residues. The germline V gene has CDR1 SGHVS and CDR2 FQNEAQ. With V trimmed by 9 bases and J by 3 bases, 16 bases remained unmatched. In DNA, the CDR3 is TGTGCCAGTCCCCCGGGACAGGACAAGGGGTTCTACGAGCAGTACTTC. It codes for CASPPGQDKGFYEQYF.

This chain connects TRBV4-2 to TRBJ2-3; 9 bases are shared with TRBD2. The length of the CDR3 is 14 residues. Trimming took 4 bases from V and 3 from J; bases not matched to a gene: 2. In germline, CDR1 is LGHNA, CDR2 YNFKEQ. The CDR3 nucleotides read TGTGCCAGCAGCCTCGGACTAGCGACAGATACGCAGTATTTT. Protein sequence: CASSLGLATDTQYF.

The gene calls are TRBV15 and TRBJ1-3; D is unresolved. This CDR3 spans 15 amino acids. CDR1 is LNHNV, CDR2 YYDKDF, per germline (reference sequence). The V end lost 5 bases, the J end lost 0 bases, and 11 bases lay between the germline ends. In DNA, the CDR3 is TGTGCCACCAGCGGAGGACGGAGCTCTGGAAACACCATATATTTT. Translation gives CATSGGRSSGNTIYF.

The rearrangement links TRBV19 to TRBJ2-4; a weak D match, TRBD2 (6 bases). Germline V gene sequence: CDR1 LNHDA, CDR2 SQIVND (reference sequence). This CDR3 spans 17 amino acids. V dropped 3 bases and J dropped 1 base, with 16 bases sitting between them. The CDR3 DNA reads as TGTGCCAGTAGTATCCGTGGAGGGGAGGCGGCCAAAAACATTCAGTACTTC. Amino acids: CASSIRGGEAAKNIQYF.

The chain recombines TRBV28 with TRBJ1-4, with D maybe TRBD1 (5 bases). Trimming cost V 2 bases and J 4 bases, with 14 bases left between them. The CDR3 runs to 16 residues. Germline CDR1 is MDHEN and CDR2 is SYDVKM. The CDR3 DNA is TGTGCCAGCAGTTTAGTTTTGGCAGGGATTAATGAAAAACTGTTTTTT. Translation: CASSLVLAGINEKLFF.

The gene calls are TRBV5-5 and TRBJ1-1; 7 bases match TRBD1. V dropped 10 bases and J dropped 0; count of bases not matched to a gene: 6. This CDR3 spans 13 amino acids. Germline V gene data show CDR1 as SGHKS and CDR2 as YYEKEE (reference sequence). The CDR3 here is CASSGTVNTEAFF. The CDR3 nucleotides read TGTGCCTCCTCAGGGACAGTGAACACTGAAGCTTTCTTT.

The V gene is TRBV6-2 or TRBV6-3, the J gene TRBJ2-1, with 8 bases aligning to TRBD2. The CDR3 extends over 16 amino acids. V was clipped by 0 bases and J by 3 bases; unmatched bases: 4. CDR1 and CDR2 from the germline V gene are MNHEY and SVGEGT. The CDR3 DNA reads TGTGCCAGCAGTTACTCGGCGACTAGCGTCTACAATGAGCAGTTCTTC. Translating it yields CASSYSATSVYNEQFF.

This clone was recorded once. This chain links TRBV29-1 with TRBJ1-4; 7 positions match TRBD1. V trimming: 5 bases; J trimming: 4 bases; junction bases outside the gene matches: 10. This CDR3 is 15 amino acids long. Germline-derived CDR1 and CDR2 are SQVTM and ANQGSEA. DNA for the CDR3: TGCAGCGTTAAGACCGGGACAGCAAGTAATGAAAAACTGTTTTTT. This encodes CSVKTGTASNEKLFF.

This chain links TRBV6-2 or TRBV6-3 with TRBJ2-5; TRBD2 matches 12 bases. CDR1 is MNHEY and CDR2 is SVGEGT in the germline V gene. The V and J ends lost 1 base and 3 bases, in that order; junction bases with no gene match: 6. The CDR3 has 17 amino acids. The CDR3 nucleotides read TGTGCCAGCAGTTACTGGGGGACTAGCGGGCCCGAAGAGACCCAGTACTTC. This codes for CASSYWGTSGPEETQYF.

This rearrangement joins TRBV7-9 to TRBJ2-5; D unresolved. Trimming left V 5 bases short and J 7 bases short, with 14 bases between. Germline V gene lookup returns CDR1 SEHNR and CDR2 FQNEAQ (reference sequence). This CDR3 comprises 13 residues. CDR3 bases: TGTGCCAGCAGCCCCCTCAGGCCTTCGACCCAGTACTTC. It yields the protein CASSPLRPSTQYF.

The chain links TRBV11-2 to TRBJ2-7, with D perhaps TRBD2 (6 bases). V was shortened by 10 bases and J by 6 bases, with 22 bases between the two germline ends. Germline V gene lookup returns CDR1 SGHAT and CDR2 FQNNGV. The CDR3 consists of 14 residues. The CDR3 nucleotides read TGTGCCACCGCAATCCAGACGACTAGGCGCGAGCAGTACTTC. Translating gives CATAIQTTRREQYF.